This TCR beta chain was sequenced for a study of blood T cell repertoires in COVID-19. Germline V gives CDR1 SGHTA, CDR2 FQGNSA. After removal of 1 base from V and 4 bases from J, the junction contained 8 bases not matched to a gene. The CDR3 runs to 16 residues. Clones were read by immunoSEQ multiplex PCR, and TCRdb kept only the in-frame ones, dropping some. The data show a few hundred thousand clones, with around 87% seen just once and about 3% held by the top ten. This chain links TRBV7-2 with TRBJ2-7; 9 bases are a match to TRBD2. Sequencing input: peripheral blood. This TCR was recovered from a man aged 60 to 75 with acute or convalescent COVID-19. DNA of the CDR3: TGTGCCAGCAGCTTAGGGAGCGGGGGGCCAGGGTACGAGCAGTACTTC. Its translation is CASSLGSGGPGYEQYF. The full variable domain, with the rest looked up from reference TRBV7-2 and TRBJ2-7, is GAGVSQSPSNKVTEKGKDVELRCDPISGHTALYWYRQSLGQGLEFLIYFQGNSAPDKSGLPSDRFSAERTGGSVSTLTIQRTQQEDSAVYLCASSLGSGGPGYEQYFGPGTRLTVT.